These 9 T cell receptor beta chains were all obtained from the same sample, sequenced in a study of T cells after yellow fever vaccination (dated by TCRdb to 2018 to 2020). Libraries were constructed by 5' RACE. Sequenced on an Illumina HiSeq 2500. Starting from the raw public reads, TCRdb applied fastp trimming at Q25, assembled clones with MiXCR and retained in-frame beta chains. Rows with one shared CDR3 protein collapse into an entry with the most common genes and DNA. The sample data list roughly 150,000 distinct CDR3 sequences, and just over 6.5% of these were observed just once. Under 0.8% of the sample rests with the top ten. Reading the label with the study, this specimen's treatment or condition is: live attenuated yellow fever vaccine strain. The starting material was CD4+ T cells sorted from PBMCs, obtained 10 days after the yellow fever booster vaccination. These receptors all come from a man younger than 45 who received the YFV17D yellow fever vaccine.

The sample holds many counts of this clonotype. The chain combines TRBV27 with TRBJ2-7; 8 nucleotides line up with TRBD2. Per the germline V gene, CDR1 is MNHEY and CDR2 is SMNVEV (reference sequence). V dropped 0 bases and J dropped 2; count of bases not matched to a gene: 6. The CDR3 consists of 16 residues. CDR3 in amino acids: CASSLSLAGGPYEQYF. The CDR3 DNA follows: TGTGCCAGCAGTTTATCTTTGGCGGGGGGTCCCTACGAGCAGTACTTC.

Many counts were recorded for this clonotype. The chain carries TRBV12-3 or TRBV12-4 and TRBJ2-2, with D uncertain. The CDR3 runs to 13 residues. V lost 0 bases to trimming and J lost 6 bases, with 5 bases between them. The CDR3 DNA reads as TGTGCCAGCAGTTTAGCAGGGTCCGGGGAGCTGTTTTTT. It specifies CASSLAGSGELFF.

Many counts were recorded for this clonotype. V usage is TRBV7-8 and J usage is TRBJ2-3, with D maybe TRBD2 (6 bases). The germline V gene has CDR1 SGHVS and CDR2 FQNEAQ. V lost 2 bases to trimming and J lost 2 bases, with 26 bases between them. This CDR3 has 20 residues. The CDR3 sequence is CASSLIWREHRATLTDTQYF. CDR3 DNA: TGTGCCAGCAGCTTAATTTGGCGGGAACACCGGGCGACTCTCACAGATACGCAGTATTTT.

This clonotype was seen a few times. The chain is built from TRBV7-2 and TRBJ1-2; tentatively, D is TRBD1 (6 bases). CDR3 size: 16 residues. Per germline, CDR1 SGHTA and CDR2 FQGNSA. V was trimmed by 2 bases and J by 4 bases, leaving 17 bases between them. CDR3 sequence (DNA): TGTGCCAGCAGCTTACCGGGGGCAGGGTTACTCTATGGCTACACCTTC. As protein: CASSLPGAGLLYGYTF. Looking up the rest from reference TRBV7-2 and TRBJ1-2 gives the full variable domain: GAGVSQSPSNKVTEKGKDVELRCDPISGHTALYWYRQSLGQGLEFLIYFQGNSAPDKSGLPSDRFSAERTGGSVSTLTIQRTQQEDSAVYLCASSLPGAGLLYGYTFGSGTRLTVV.

Points on this clonotype: A read error is possible here, since a much larger clone lies one base away. The J gene is TRBJ2-7, the V gene TRBV6-2 or TRBV6-3, with a tentative D call TRBD1 (5 bases). V lost 0 bases to trimming and J lost 9 bases, with 15 bases between them. CDR1 MNHEY and CDR2 SVGEGT come from the germline V gene. The CDR3 is 14 residues long. The DNA for the CDR3 is TGTGCCAGCAGTTACTCTACGCAGGGAACTCCGCAGTACTTC. Protein product: CASSYSTQGTPQYF.

The rearrangement uses TRBV29-1 and TRBJ1-1, with D possibly matching TRBD1 (6 bases). Germline CDR1 and CDR2: SQVTM and ANQGSEA. V dropped 4 bases and J dropped 8 bases, with 11 bases sitting between them. The CDR3 has 11 residues. For the CDR3, the DNA is TGCAGCGTTGGGGGGGGGGCAGAAGCTTTCTTT. Encoded protein: CSVGGGAEAFF.

This clonotype was seen at least ten times. This chain links TRBV20-1 with TRBJ2-5; 8 bases are a match to TRBD2. The V and J ends lost 2 bases and 5 bases, in that order; junction bases with no gene match: 4. The CDR3 sequence is 13 residues long. Germline V gene lookup returns CDR1 DFQATT and CDR2 SNEGSKA (reference sequence). The CDR3 DNA sequence: TGCAGTGCTAGAAGGACTAGCCGGGAGACCCAGTACTTC. This gives the protein CSARRTSRETQYF.

In its sample, this clonotype was seen many times. The V and J genes are TRBV4-3 and TRBJ2-1, with 8 bases fitting TRBD2. With 0 bases clipped from V and 3 bases from J, the junction kept 4 bases outside the gene matches. The V gene's germline CDR1 is LGHNA and CDR2 YSLEER. This CDR3 has 16 residues. The CDR3 region has the DNA TGCGCCAGCAGCCAAGATGCACTAGCGGACTACAATGAGCAGTTCTTC. Its protein product is CASSQDALADYNEQFF.

V is TRBV20-1 and J is TRBJ2-7, with TRBD2 matching over 9 bases. The V gene end was trimmed by 4 bases and the J gene end by 0 bases; junction bases not matched to a gene: 4. Germline CDR1 and CDR2: DFQATT and SNEGSKA (reference sequence). The CDR3 has 14 residues. The CDR3 is CSATLAGHSYEQYF. DNA of the CDR3: TGCAGTGCTACTCTAGCGGGACACTCCTACGAGCAGTACTTC.